The rows below give T cell receptor beta chains drawn from one sample of a study of cytomegalovirus exposure and HLA in healthy donors. The method was immunoSEQ multiplex PCR; TCRdb's version includes in-frame clones alone and lacks a portion of them. The sample has 150,000 or so clones; 75% to 90% are singletons. The specimen sequenced was PBMCs. All receptors derive from a woman younger than 35 in good health and CMV-seropositive. Both conserved end residues are part of each CDR3. D genes are given only for firm matches.

d_call | j_call | v_call | cdr3_aa
TRBD1 | TRBJ1-1 | TRBV30 | CACPGQGIGGAFF
TRBD1 | TRBJ1-4 | TRBV7-2 | CASSLGTGGVEKLFF
NA | TRBJ2-7 | TRBV29-1 | CSVPAPGDEQYF
TRBD1 | TRBJ1-1 | TRBV5-1 | CASSLRSTGGAGTEAFF
NA | TRBJ2-7 | TRBV12-2 | CASRLERGGFENEQYF
NA | TRBJ2-3 | TRBV2 | CASGPGTDTQYF
NA | TRBJ1-1 | TRBV6-5 | CASTRGGFSGTEAFF
TRBD1 | TRBJ1-2 | TRBV27 | CASRPTRGQGLNYGYTF
NA | TRBJ2-2 | TRBV7-6 | CASSSQLGGNTGELFF
NA | TRBJ1-5 | TRBV27 | CASSFHNQPQHF
TRBD2 | TRBJ2-3 | TRBV7-9 | CASSFRGGANTDTQYF
NA | TRBJ1-2 | TRBV6-1 | CASNQGTDYGYTF
NA | TRBJ1-2 | TRBV2 | CASSERGARANYGYTF
TRBD1 | TRBJ1-3 | TRBV28 | CASTYRGYSGNTIYF
TRBD1 | TRBJ1-1 | TRBV19 | CATGQGGTEAFF
TRBD1 | TRBJ1-5 | TRBV5-1 | CASSLTGVGQPQHF
NA | TRBJ2-7 | TRBV5-1 | CASSLVGPYSYEQYF
TRBD2 | TRBJ2-5 | TRBV6-1 | CASGTSGQETQYF
TRBD1 | TRBJ1-2 | TRBV25-1 | CASSEFAGGRHFYGYTF
TRBD2 | TRBJ2-5 | TRBV7-8 | CASSLREGSETQYF
NA | TRBJ1-1 | TRBV5-1 | CASSLDQANTEAFF
TRBD2 | TRBJ2-2 | TRBV27 | CASSLYGGGAWNTGELFF
NA | TRBJ1-2 | TRBV7-9 | CASSQSLAGAYGYTF
TRBD1 | TRBJ1-5 | TRBV19 | CASTVAGGYQPQHF
TRBD2 | TRBJ2-7 | TRBV7-6 | CASSLTAGGPGEQYF
NA | TRBJ1-1 | TRBV28 | CASTTGGRRMNTEAFF
NA | TRBJ1-4 | TRBV5-1 | CASSPAIGGVRTF
NA | TRBJ2-5 | TRBV2 | CASRQGSYQETQYF
TRBD2 | TRBJ2-7 | TRBV10-3 | CAISALLAGSSYEQYF
NA | TRBJ1-1 | TRBV19 | CASSISMVAGLNTEAFF
NA | TRBJ2-3 | TRBV9 | CASSVTGLTDTQYF
NA | TRBJ2-7 | TRBV30 | CAWIGASSYEQYF
NA | TRBJ2-1 | TRBV7-9 | CASTERTSPSYNEQFF
NA | TRBJ1-5 | TRBV2 | CASSTKEGGNSNQPQHF
NA | TRBJ2-5 | TRBV6-5 | CASSRQVGETQYF